Listed below are T cell receptor beta chains from one sample, sequenced in a study of siplizumab effects on memory and regulatory T cells. Only in-frame clones appear in the TCRdb table, and some are missing; sequencing was by immunoSEQ multiplex PCR. The table shows about 100,000 clones, with about 94% occurring only once. What was sequenced was non-Treg CD4+ T cells sorted from blood. The receptors originated from a human donor in good health. Each CDR3 is given with its conserved first and last residue. A D gene is named only where the DNA matches it firmly. Only some rows state a clone size, as once, few, many or a class for expanded clones.

size: -
J: TRBJ2-6
D: -
V: TRBV5-1
CDR3: CASSLAGTSGANVLTF
DNA: TGCGCCAGCAGCCTTGCGGGGACCTCTGGGGCCAACGTCCTGACTTTC

size: -
J: TRBJ2-5
D: -
V: TRBV5-1
CDR3: CASSLAGETQYF
DNA: TGCGCCAGCAGCTTGGCCGGGGAGACCCAGTACTTC

size: -
J: TRBJ2-3
D: -
V: TRBV9
CDR3: CASSVATHDVTDTQYF
DNA: TGTGCCAGCAGCGTAGCGACCCACGATGTGACAGATACGCAGTATTTT

size: -
J: TRBJ2-7
D: -
V: TRBV23-1
CDR3: CASRIIRGPSYEQYF
DNA: TGCGCCAGCAGGATAATCAGGGGCCCCTCCTACGAGCAGTACTTC

size: -
J: TRBJ1-3
D: -
V: TRBV10-3
CDR3: CAISPTASGNTIYF
DNA: TGTGCCATCAGTCCGACAGCCTCTGGAAACACCATATATTTT

size: -
J: TRBJ1-1
D: -
V: TRBV5-1
CDR3: CASAVGVNTEAFF
DNA: TGCGCCAGCGCGGTAGGGGTGAACACTGAAGCTTTCTTT

size: -
J: TRBJ1-2
D: -
V: TRBV19
CDR3: CASRRDKGIGGGYTF
DNA: TGTGCCAGCCGCCGGGACAAAGGGATTGGAGGTGGCTACACCTTC

size: -
J: TRBJ1-2
D: -
V: TRBV6-5
CDR3: CASSYLGERGYGYTF
DNA: TGTGCCAGCAGTTACCTCGGGGAGCGGGGATATGGCTACACCTTC

size: -
J: TRBJ2-5
D: -
V: TRBV19
CDR3: CASSPSFRETQYF
DNA: TGTGCCAGTAGCCCTAGTTTTCGGGAGACCCAGTACTTC

size: once
J: TRBJ2-2
D: -
V: TRBV5-1
CDR3: CASTPYQGANTGELFF
DNA: TGCGCCAGCACGCCTTACCAGGGCGCGAACACCGGGGAGCTGTTTTTT

size: -
J: TRBJ1-1
D: -
V: TRBV30
CDR3: CAWIDRTQAEAFF
DNA: TGTGCCTGGATAGACAGGACCCAGGCTGAAGCTTTCTTT

size: -
J: TRBJ2-3
D: TRBD2
V: TRBV5-1
CDR3: CASSLGTSGRIGSGYF
DNA: TGCGCCAGCAGCTTGGGGACTAGCGGGAGAATCGGTAGCGGATATTTT

size: -
J: TRBJ2-1
D: TRBD2
V: TRBV19
CDR3: CASSIGTSGSGEQFF
DNA: TGTGCCAGTAGTATCGGTACTAGCGGGAGTGGTGAGCAGTTCTTC

size: -
J: TRBJ2-7
D: -
V: TRBV6-1
CDR3: CASRASGMNEQYF
DNA: TGTGCCAGCAGAGCATCAGGGATGAACGAGCAGTACTTC

size: once
J: TRBJ1-2
D: TRBD1
V: TRBV5-4
CDR3: CASSLRDRSLYGYTF
DNA: TGTGCCAGCAGCTTGAGGGACAGGTCCCTCTATGGCTACACCTTC

size: -
J: TRBJ2-1
D: -
V: TRBV9
CDR3: CASSVAPNEQFF
DNA: TGTGCCAGCAGCGTAGCTCCCAATGAGCAGTTCTTC

size: -
J: TRBJ2-1
D: -
V: TRBV5-1
CDR3: CASSQTLGSTYNEQFF
DNA: TGCGCCAGCAGCCAAACACTGGGATCCACCTACAATGAGCAGTTCTTC

size: -
J: TRBJ2-4
D: -
V: TRBV5-5
CDR3: CASSLGVEGPFVF
DNA: TGTGCCAGCAGCTTGGGGGTTGAGGGTCCCTTTGTCTTC

size: -
J: TRBJ1-1
D: TRBD1
V: TRBV19
CDR3: CASSAQTGARNTEAFF
DNA: TGTGCCAGTAGTGCCCAGACAGGGGCCCGGAACACTGAAGCTTTCTTT

size: -
J: TRBJ2-7
D: -
V: TRBV18
CDR3: CASSPQADSYEQYF
DNA: TGTGCCAGCTCACCACAGGCCGACTCCTACGAGCAGTACTTC

size: once
J: TRBJ2-1
D: TRBD2
V: TRBV28
CDR3: CASQYWAGGRNEQFF
DNA: TGTGCCAGCCAATATTGGGCGGGAGGACGCAATGAGCAGTTCTTC

size: -
J: TRBJ2-3
D: TRBD2
V: TRBV13
CDR3: CASSLVTSGKTTDTQYF
DNA: TGTGCCAGCAGCTTGGTGACTAGCGGGAAAACCACAGATACGCAGTATTTT

size: -
J: TRBJ2-2
D: -
V: TRBV18
CDR3: CASSPKSGNTGELFF
DNA: TGTGCCAGCTCACCAAAGAGCGGGAACACCGGGGAGCTGTTTTTT

size: -
J: TRBJ2-3
D: -
V: TRBV25-1
CDR3: CASSGWERDTQYF
DNA: TGTGCCAGCAGTGGCTGGGAGAGGGATACGCAGTATTTT

size: -
J: TRBJ2-3
D: TRBD2
V: TRBV7-9
CDR3: CASTSPREAVTDTQYF
DNA: TGTGCCAGCACCTCACCGCGGGAGGCGGTCACAGATACGCAGTATTTT

size: -
J: TRBJ1-2
D: TRBD1
V: TRBV7-9
CDR3: CASSLTRTGSHGHTF
DNA: TGTGCCAGCAGCCTTACGCGGACAGGGTCCCATGGCCACACCTTC

size: -
J: TRBJ2-1
D: TRBD2
V: TRBV5-8
CDR3: CASSSRWGLAGVYEQFF
DNA: TGTGCCAGCAGCTCTCGATGGGGACTAGCGGGAGTCTATGAGCAGTTCTTC

size: -
J: TRBJ2-7
D: -
V: TRBV11-1
CDR3: CASSPRGGGSSYEQYF
DNA: TGTGCCAGCAGCCCTCGGGGAGGGGGAAGCTCCTACGAGCAGTACTTC

size: -
J: TRBJ2-7
D: -
V: TRBV5-1
CDR3: CASSSTSSPTYEQYF
DNA: TGCGCCAGCAGCAGTACTAGTTCTCCAACCTACGAGCAGTACTTC

size: -
J: TRBJ2-2
D: -
V: TRBV10-3
CDR3: CAISEVGNTGELFF
DNA: TGTGCCATCAGTGAAGTCGGTAACACCGGGGAGCTGTTTTTT

size: -
J: TRBJ2-2
D: -
V: TRBV10-3
CDR3: CAISESSPGELFF
DNA: TGTGCCATCAGTGAGTCCTCTCCCGGGGAGCTGTTTTTT

size: few
J: TRBJ1-2
D: -
V: TRBV19
CDR3: CASSPNYGYTF
DNA: TGTGCCAGTAGTCCTAACTATGGCTACACCTTC

size: -
J: TRBJ2-3
D: -
V: TRBV6-5
CDR3: CASSPRDTQYF
DNA: TGTGCCAGCAGTCCTAGAGATACGCAGTATTTT

size: -
J: TRBJ1-3
D: -
V: TRBV29-1
CDR3: CSARTSGNTIYF
DNA: TGCAGCGCCCGGACCTCTGGAAACACCATATATTTT

size: -
J: TRBJ1-5
D: -
V: TRBV11-2
CDR3: CASSPGGSQPQHF
DNA: TGTGCCAGCAGCCCGGGGGGGAGTCAGCCCCAGCATTTT

size: -
J: TRBJ2-5
D: TRBD2
V: TRBV11-2
CDR3: CASSSTSWETQYF
DNA: TGTGCCAGCAGCTCGACTAGCTGGGAGACCCAGTACTTC

size: once
J: TRBJ2-7
D: TRBD2
V: TRBV10-3
CDR3: CAISESSSGANYEQYF
DNA: TGTGCCATCAGTGAGTCGTCGAGCGGGGCCAACTACGAGCAGTACTTC

size: -
J: TRBJ1-5
D: TRBD1
V: TRBV7-9
CDR3: CASSSPGGSSPNQPQHF
DNA: TGTGCCAGCAGCTCCCCAGGGGGTTCAAGTCCGAATCAGCCCCAGCATTTT

size: -
J: TRBJ2-3
D: TRBD2
V: TRBV18
CDR3: CASSGLAGETDTQYF
DNA: TGTGCCAGCTCGGGACTAGCGGGAGAGACAGATACGCAGTATTTT

size: -
J: TRBJ2-7
D: -
V: TRBV5-1
CDR3: CASSALEGRTYEQYF
DNA: TGCGCCAGCAGCGCGCTGGAGGGGCGCACCTACGAGCAGTACTTC

size: -
J: TRBJ1-2
D: -
V: TRBV6-5
CDR3: CASSYLAIYTF
DNA: TGTGCCAGCAGTTACTTGGCAATCTACACCTTC

size: -
J: TRBJ2-2
D: TRBD1
V: TRBV7-6
CDR3: CASTKTISQGVSTGELFF
DNA: TGTGCCAGCACCAAAACAATATCCCAGGGGGTGAGCACCGGGGAGCTGTTTTTT

size: -
J: TRBJ2-1
D: TRBD2
V: TRBV5-4
CDR3: CASSPGLADYNEQFF
DNA: TGTGCCAGCAGCCCGGGACTAGCGGACTACAATGAGCAGTTCTTC

size: -
J: TRBJ2-7
D: TRBD2
V: TRBV18
CDR3: CASSPAGGRADEQYF
DNA: TGTGCCAGCTCCCCAGCGGGCGGGAGGGCTGACGAGCAGTACTTC

size: -
J: TRBJ1-1
D: -
V: TRBV15
CDR3: CATSRQGRTEAFF
DNA: TGTGCCACCAGCAGACAGGGGCGCACTGAAGCTTTCTTT

size: once
J: TRBJ2-2
D: -
V: TRBV7-9
CDR3: CARGSGELFF
DNA: TGTGCCAGGGGGTCCGGGGAGCTGTTTTTT

size: -
J: TRBJ2-3
D: TRBD2
V: TRBV19
CDR3: CASSMKTSGYSTDTQYF
DNA: TGTGCCAGTAGTATGAAAACTAGCGGGTATAGCACAGATACGCAGTATTTT

size: -
J: TRBJ2-6
D: -
V: TRBV6-5
CDR3: CASSYLDSGANVLTF
DNA: TGTGCCAGCAGTTACCTGGACTCTGGGGCCAACGTCCTGACTTTC

size: -
J: TRBJ2-3
D: TRBD1
V: TRBV10-1
CDR3: CASQGASTDTQYF
DNA: TGCGCCAGCCAGGGGGCGAGTACAGATACGCAGTATTTT

size: -
J: TRBJ2-7
D: -
V: TRBV7-3
CDR3: CASSLTPGGARRSDF
DNA: TGTGCCAGCAGCTTAACCCCAGGGGGGGCTAGGAGAAGTGACTTC

size: -
J: TRBJ2-1
D: -
V: TRBV11-2
CDR3: CASSFSVALTQSSYNEQFF
DNA: TGTGCCAGCAGCTTCTCAGTGGCCCTCACCCAGAGCTCCTACAATGAGCAGTTCTTC